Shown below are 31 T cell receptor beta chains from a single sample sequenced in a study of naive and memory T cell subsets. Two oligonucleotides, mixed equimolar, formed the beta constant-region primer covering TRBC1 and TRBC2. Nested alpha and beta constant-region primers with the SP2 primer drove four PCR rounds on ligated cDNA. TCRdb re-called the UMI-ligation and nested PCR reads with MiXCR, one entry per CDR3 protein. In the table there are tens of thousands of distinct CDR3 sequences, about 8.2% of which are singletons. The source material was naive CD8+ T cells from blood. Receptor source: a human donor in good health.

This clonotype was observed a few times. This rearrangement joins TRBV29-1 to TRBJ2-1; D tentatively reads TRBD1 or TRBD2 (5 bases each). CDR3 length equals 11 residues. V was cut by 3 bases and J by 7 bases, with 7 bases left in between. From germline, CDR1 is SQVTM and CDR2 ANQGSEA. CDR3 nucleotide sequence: TGCAGCGTTGAGTGGGGGAATGAGCAGTTCTTC. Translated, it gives CSVEWGNEQFF.

The chain's CDR3 is CASGLYKGGSSYNEQFF. DNA of the CDR3: TGTGCTAGTGGTTTGTACAAAGGAGGGTCCTCCTACAATGAGCAGTTCTTC. J is TRBJ2-1 and V is TRBV12-5; weak D call: TRBD2 (6 bases). Germline V CDR1 and CDR2: LGHNT, FRNRAP. V was pared by 2 bases and J by 0 bases, with 14 bases between. This CDR3 spans 17 amino acids.

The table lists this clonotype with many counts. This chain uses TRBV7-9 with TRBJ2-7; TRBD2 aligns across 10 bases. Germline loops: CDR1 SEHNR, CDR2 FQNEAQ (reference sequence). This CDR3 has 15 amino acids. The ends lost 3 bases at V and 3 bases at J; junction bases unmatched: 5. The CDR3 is CASSFVLAGVYEQYF. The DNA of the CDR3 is TGTGCCAGCAGCTTTGTCCTAGCGGGAGTCTACGAGCAGTACTTC. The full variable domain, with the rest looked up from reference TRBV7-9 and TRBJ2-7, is DTGVSQNPRHKITKRGQNVTFRCDPISEHNRLYWYRQTLGQGPEFLTYFQNEAQLEKSRLLSDRFSAERPKGSFSTLEIQRTEQGDSAMYLCASSFVLAGVYEQYFGPGTRLTVT.

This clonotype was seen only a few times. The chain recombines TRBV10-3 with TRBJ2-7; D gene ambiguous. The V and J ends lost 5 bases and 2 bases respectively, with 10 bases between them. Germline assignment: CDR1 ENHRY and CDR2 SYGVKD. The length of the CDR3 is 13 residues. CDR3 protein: CAISPGKTYEQYF. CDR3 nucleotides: TGTGCCATCAGTCCCGGCAAAACCTACGAGCAGTACTTC.

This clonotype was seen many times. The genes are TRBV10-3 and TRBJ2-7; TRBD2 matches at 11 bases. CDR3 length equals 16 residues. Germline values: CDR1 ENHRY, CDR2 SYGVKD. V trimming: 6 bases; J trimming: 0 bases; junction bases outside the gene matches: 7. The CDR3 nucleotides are TGTGCCATCAGGGGGACTAGCGGTCCTCGCTCCTACGAGCAGTACTTC. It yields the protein CAIRGTSGPRSYEQYF.

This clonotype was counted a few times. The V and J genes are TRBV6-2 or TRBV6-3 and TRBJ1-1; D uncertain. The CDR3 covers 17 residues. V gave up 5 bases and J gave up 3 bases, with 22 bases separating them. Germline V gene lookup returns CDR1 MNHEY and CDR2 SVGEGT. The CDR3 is CASSDELRYSVDTEAFF. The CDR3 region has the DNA TGTGCCAGCAGTGACGAACTCCGCTACAGCGTCGACACTGAAGCTTTCTTT.

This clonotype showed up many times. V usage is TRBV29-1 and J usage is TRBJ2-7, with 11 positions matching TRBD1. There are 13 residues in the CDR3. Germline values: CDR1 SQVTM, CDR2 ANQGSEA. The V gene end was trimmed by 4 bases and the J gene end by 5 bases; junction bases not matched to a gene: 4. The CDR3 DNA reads TGCAGCGTTGGTCCGGGACAGGGGGACGAGCAGTACTTC. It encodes CSVGPGQGDEQYF.

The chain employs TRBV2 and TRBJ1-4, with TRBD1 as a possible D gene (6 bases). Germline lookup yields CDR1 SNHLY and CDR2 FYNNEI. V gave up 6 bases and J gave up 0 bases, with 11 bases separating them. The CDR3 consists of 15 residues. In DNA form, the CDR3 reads TGTGCCAGCAGCCGCAGGACAGCAACTAATGAAAAACTGTTTTTT. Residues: CASSRRTATNEKLFF.

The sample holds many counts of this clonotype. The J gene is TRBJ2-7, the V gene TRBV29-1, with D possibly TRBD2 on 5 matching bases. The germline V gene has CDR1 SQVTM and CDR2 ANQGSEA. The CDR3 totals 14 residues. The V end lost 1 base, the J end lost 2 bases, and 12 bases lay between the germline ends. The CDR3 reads CSVEVGTGTYEQYF. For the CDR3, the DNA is TGCAGCGTTGAAGTCGGTACGGGGACCTACGAGCAGTACTTC.

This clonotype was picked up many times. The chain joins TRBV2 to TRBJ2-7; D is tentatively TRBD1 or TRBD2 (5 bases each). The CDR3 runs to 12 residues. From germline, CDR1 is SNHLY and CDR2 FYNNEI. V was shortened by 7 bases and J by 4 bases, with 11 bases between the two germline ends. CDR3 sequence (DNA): TGTGCCAGCAAGGGGCGGGTATACGAGCAGTACTTC. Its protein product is CASKGRVYEQYF.

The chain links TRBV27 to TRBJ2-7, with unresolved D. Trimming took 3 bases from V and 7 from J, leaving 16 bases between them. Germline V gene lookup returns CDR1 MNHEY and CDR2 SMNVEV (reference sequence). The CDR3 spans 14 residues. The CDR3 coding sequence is TGTGCCAGCAGTTTGTCGCCTGGATCTCGGGAGCAGTACTTC. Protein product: CASSLSPGSREQYF.

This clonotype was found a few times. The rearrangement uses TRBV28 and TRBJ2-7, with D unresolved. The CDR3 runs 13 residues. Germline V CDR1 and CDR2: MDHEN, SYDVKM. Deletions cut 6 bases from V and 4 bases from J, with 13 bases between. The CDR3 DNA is TGTGCCAGCAGGAGACGGGCGGATTACGAGCAGTACTTC. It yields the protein CASRRRADYEQYF.

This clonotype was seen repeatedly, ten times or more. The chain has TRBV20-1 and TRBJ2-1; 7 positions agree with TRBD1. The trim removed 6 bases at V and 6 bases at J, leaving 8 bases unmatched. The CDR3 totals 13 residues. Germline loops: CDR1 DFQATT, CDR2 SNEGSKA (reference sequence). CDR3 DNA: TGCAGTGCAACTTGGGGACAGACCAATGAGCAGTTCTTC. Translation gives CSATWGQTNEQFF.

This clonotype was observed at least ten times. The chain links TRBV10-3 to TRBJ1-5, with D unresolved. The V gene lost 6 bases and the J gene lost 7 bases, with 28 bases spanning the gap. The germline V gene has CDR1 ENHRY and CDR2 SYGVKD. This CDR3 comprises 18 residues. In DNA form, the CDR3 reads TGTGCCATCAGCGAACATCGGCCCCCGGTGGGGAATGGGCAGCCCCAGCATTTT. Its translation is CAISEHRPPVGNGQPQHF.

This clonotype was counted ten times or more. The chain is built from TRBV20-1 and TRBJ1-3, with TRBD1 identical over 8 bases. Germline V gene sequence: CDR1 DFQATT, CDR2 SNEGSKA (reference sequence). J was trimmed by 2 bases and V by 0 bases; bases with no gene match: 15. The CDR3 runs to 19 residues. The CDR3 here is CSARDSNSRDRKTGNTIYF. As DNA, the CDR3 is TGCAGTGCTAGAGATTCTAACTCTCGGGACAGGAAGACTGGAAACACCATATATTTT.

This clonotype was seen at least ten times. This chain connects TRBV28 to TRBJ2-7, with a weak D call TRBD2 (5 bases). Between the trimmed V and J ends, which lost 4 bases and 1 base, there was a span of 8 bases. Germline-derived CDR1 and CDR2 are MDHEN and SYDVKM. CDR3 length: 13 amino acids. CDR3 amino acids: CASSSRGSYEQYF. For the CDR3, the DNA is TGTGCCAGCAGTTCCCGGGGTTCCTACGAGCAGTACTTC.

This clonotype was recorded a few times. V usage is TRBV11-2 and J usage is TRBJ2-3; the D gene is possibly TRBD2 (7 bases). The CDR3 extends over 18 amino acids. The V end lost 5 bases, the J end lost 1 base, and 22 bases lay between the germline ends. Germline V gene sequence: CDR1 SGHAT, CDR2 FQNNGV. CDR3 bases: TGTGCCAGCAGCCCCGATCGGGGGGCTAACTTTCGCACAGATACGCAGTATTTT. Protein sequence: CASSPDRGANFRTDTQYF.

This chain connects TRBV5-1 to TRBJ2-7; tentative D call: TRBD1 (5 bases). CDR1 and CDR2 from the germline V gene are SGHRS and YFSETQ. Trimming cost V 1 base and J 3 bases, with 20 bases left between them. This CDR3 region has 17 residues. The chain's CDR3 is CASSLYFEDTFHYEQYF. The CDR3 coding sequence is TGCGCCAGCAGCTTGTATTTTGAGGACACATTTCACTACGAGCAGTACTTC.

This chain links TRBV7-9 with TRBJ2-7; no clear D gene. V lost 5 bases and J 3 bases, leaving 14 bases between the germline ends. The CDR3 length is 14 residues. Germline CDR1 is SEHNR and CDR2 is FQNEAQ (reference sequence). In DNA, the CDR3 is TGTGCCAGCAGCCCTAGTGAAGCCTTCTACGAGCAGTACTTC. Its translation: CASSPSEAFYEQYF.

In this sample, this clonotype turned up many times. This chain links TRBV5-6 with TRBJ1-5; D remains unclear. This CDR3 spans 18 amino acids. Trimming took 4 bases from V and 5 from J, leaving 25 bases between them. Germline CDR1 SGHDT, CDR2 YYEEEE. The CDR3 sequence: CASSEEVGRHFLYQPQHF. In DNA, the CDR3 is TGTGCCAGCAGCGAAGAAGTGGGCCGGCACTTCCTTTATCAGCCCCAGCATTTT.

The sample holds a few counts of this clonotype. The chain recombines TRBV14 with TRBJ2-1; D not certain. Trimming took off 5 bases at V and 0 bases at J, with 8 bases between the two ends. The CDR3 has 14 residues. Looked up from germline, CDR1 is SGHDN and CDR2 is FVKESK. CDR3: CASSTESSYNEQFF. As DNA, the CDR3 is TGTGCCAGCAGCACGGAGAGCTCCTACAATGAGCAGTTCTTC. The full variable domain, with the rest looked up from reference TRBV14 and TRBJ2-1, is EAGVTQFPSHSVIEKGQTVTLRCDPISGHDNLYWYRRVMGKEIKFLLHFVKESKQDESGMPNNRFLAERTGGTYSTLKVQPAELEDSGVYFCASSTESSYNEQFFGPGTRLTVL.

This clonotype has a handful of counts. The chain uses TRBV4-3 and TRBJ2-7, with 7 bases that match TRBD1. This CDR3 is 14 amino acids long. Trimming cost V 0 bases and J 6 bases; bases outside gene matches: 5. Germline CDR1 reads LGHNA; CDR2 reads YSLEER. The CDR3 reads CASSQDTGVGEQYF. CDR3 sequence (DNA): TGCGCCAGCAGCCAAGACACAGGGGTAGGCGAGCAGTACTTC.

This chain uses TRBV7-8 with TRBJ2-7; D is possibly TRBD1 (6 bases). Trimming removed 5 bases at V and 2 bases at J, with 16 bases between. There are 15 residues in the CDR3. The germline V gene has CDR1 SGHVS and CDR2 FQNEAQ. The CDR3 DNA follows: TGTGCCAGCAGCACAGAGAGGGGGTCTACCTACGAGCAGTACTTC. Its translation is CASSTERGSTYEQYF.

The CDR3 here is CASSRAGFEVEQYF. The CDR3 DNA sequence: TGTGCCAGCAGCCGAGCGGGATTTGAGGTCGAGCAGTACTTC. The V gene is TRBV6-2 or TRBV6-3, the J gene TRBJ2-7, with 7 bases that match TRBD2. V lost 6 bases, J lost 6 bases, and 11 bases stayed unmatched. This CDR3 comprises 14 residues. Germline V lookup: CDR1 MNHEY, CDR2 SVGEGT.

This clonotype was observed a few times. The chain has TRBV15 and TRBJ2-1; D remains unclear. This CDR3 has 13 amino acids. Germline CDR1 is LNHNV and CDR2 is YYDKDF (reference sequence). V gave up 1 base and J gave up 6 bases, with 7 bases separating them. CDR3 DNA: TGTGCCACCAGCAGAGGACGCCCCAATGAGCAGTTCTTC. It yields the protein CATSRGRPNEQFF.

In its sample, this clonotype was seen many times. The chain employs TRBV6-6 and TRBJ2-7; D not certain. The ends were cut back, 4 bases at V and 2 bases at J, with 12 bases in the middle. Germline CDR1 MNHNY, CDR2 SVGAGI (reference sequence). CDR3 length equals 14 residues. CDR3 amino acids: CASSSLTETYEQYF. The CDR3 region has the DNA TGTGCCAGCAGTTCCTTGACGGAAACCTACGAGCAGTACTTC.

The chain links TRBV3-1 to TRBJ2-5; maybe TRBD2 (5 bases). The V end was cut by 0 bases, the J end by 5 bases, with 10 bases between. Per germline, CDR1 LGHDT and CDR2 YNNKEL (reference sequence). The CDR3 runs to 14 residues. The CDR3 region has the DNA TGTGCCAGCAGCCAAGAGCGGGTGAGGGAGACCCAGTACTTC. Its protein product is CASSQERVRETQYF.

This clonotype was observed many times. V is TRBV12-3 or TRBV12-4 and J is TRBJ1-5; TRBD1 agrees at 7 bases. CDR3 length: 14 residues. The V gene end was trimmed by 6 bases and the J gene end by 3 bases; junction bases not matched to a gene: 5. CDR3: CASRGDSFNQPQHF. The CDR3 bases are TGTGCCAGCAGGGGGGACAGTTTCAATCAGCCCCAGCATTTT.

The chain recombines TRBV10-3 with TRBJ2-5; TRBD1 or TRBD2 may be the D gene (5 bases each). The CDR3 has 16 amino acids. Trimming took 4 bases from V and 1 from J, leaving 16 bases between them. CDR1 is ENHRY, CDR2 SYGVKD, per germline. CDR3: CAISAMVLRGQETQYF. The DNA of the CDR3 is TGTGCCATCAGTGCTATGGTTCTGAGGGGCCAAGAGACCCAGTACTTC.

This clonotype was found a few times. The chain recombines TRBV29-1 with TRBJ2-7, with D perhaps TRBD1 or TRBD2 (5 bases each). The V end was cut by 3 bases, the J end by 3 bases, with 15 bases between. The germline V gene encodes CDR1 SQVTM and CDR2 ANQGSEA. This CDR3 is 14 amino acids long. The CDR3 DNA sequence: TGCAGCGTTGATTTCGGCGAGGGGCTCTACGAGCAGTACTTC. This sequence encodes CSVDFGEGLYEQYF.

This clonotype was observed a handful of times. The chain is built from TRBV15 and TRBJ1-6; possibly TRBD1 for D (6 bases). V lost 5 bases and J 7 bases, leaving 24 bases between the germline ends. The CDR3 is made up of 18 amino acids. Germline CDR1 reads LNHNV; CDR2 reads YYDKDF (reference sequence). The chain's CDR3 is CATSGGFNSDRKNSPLHF. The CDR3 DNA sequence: TGTGCCACCAGCGGCGGCTTCAATTCGGACAGAAAGAATTCACCCCTCCACTTT. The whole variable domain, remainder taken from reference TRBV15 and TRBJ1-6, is DAMVIQNPRYQVTQFGKPVTLSCSQTLNHNVMYWYQQKSSQAPKLLFHYYDKDFNNEADTPDNFQSRRPNTSFCFLDIRSPGLGDTAMYLCATSGGFNSDRKNSPLHFGNGTRLTVT.